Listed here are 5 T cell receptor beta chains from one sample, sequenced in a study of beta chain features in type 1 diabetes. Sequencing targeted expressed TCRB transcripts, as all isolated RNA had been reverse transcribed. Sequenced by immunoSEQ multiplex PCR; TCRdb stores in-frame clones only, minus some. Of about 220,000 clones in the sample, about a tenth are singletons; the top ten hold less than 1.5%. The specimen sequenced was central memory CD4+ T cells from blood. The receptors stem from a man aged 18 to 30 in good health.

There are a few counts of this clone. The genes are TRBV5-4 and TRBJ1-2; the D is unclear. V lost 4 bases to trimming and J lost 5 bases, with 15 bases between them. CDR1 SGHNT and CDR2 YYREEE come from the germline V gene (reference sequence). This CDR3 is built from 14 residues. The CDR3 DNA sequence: TGTGCCAGCAGCCCCCTGGCAAAGGATTATGGCTACACCTTC. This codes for CASSPLAKDYGYTF.

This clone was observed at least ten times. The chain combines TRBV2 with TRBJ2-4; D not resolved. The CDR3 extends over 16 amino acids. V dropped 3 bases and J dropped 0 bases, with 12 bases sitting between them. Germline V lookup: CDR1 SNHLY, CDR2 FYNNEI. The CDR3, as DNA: TGTGCCAGCAGTGATGCGGTTGGGGAAGCCAAAAACATTCAGTACTTC. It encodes CASSDAVGEAKNIQYF.

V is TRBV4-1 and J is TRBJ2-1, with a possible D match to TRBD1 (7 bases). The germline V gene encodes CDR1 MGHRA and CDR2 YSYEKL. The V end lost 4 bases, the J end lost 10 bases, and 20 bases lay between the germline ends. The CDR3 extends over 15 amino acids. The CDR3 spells CASSLNEGGQAEQFF. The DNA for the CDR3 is TGCGCCAGCAGCCTCAATGAGGGAGGACAGGCCGAGCAGTTCTTC.

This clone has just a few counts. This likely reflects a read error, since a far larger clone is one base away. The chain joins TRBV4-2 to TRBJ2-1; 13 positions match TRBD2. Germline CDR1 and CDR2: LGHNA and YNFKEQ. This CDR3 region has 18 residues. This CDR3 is CASRQAPDRTSGSPEQFF. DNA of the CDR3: TGTGCCAGCCGCCAAGCTCCGGACCGGACTAGCGGGAGCCCTGAGCAGTTCTTC.

The DNA for the CDR3 is TGCGCCAGCAGCTTGATGCCAGGCAATCAGCCCCAGCATTTT. Amino acid sequence: CASSLMPGNQPQHF. This rearrangement joins TRBV5-1 to TRBJ1-5; D ambiguous. The germline CDR1 and CDR2 sequences are SGHRS and YFSETQ. Trimming took off 1 base at V and 2 bases at J, with 7 bases between the two ends. The CDR3 is 14 residues long. Complete variable domain (other parts from reference TRBV5-1 and TRBJ1-5): KAGVTQTPRYLIKTRGQQVTLSCSPISGHRSVSWYQQTPGQGLQFLFEYFSETQRNKGNFPGRFSGRQFSNSRSEMNVSTLELGDSALYLCASSLMPGNQPQHFGDGTRLSIL.